The T cell receptor (beta chain) under discussion was sequenced for a study of PD-L1 blockade in urothelial cancer. Produced via immunoSEQ multiplex PCR; TCRdb's table is partial and in-frame only. The table lists around 50,000 clones, about 81% of them singletons. This CDR3 spans 16 amino acids. Germline CDR1 LGHNA, CDR2 YNFKEQ. The ends were cut back, 0 bases at V and 2 bases at J, with 11 bases in the middle. Time point meaning: pretreatment peripheral blood. The sequencing here drew on PBMCs, taken around atezolizumab (anti-PD-L1) treatment. The J gene is TRBJ1-3, the V gene TRBV4-2; the D is unclear. This TCR was sampled from a man aged 45-65 years with urothelial cancer. The CDR3 here is CASSQESGGPGNTIYF. CDR3 in DNA: TGTGCCAGCAGCCAAGAATCGGGAGGACCTGGAAACACCATATATTTT.